This TCR beta chain was identified in a study of tumor-infiltrating lymphocytes in localized non-small cell lung cancer. In the study overall: The cohort mixed smokers and never-smokers, several histologies, and some post-neoadjuvant-chemotherapy samples. Findings of the study overall: IM1 and IM2 tumors showed no difference in T-cell fraction. Higher tumor T cell infiltration than in uninvolved lung was supported by TCRbeta sequencing.

Data came from immunoSEQ multiplex PCR; TCRdb stores just in-frame clones and leaves some out. In the table there are about 23,000 clones, around 78% of which are singletons. To note about this clone: Antigen unknown.

Sequencing was performed on lung tumor tissue. This clonotype was sampled from a human donor with non-small cell lung cancer.

CDR3 protein: CASSEIGSGGYTF. The CDR3, as DNA: TGTGCCAGCAGTGAAATTGGATCAGGTGGCTACACCTTC. This chain links TRBV6-1 with TRBJ1-2; D unclear. This CDR3 spans 13 amino acids. Trimming removed 2 bases from V and 7 bases from J, with 11 bases in between. Germline-derived CDR1 and CDR2 are MNHNS and SASEGT.